This T cell receptor beta chain emerged from a study of T-cell memory formation after mild COVID-19. Each CDR3 protein is one row after TCRdb ran MiXCR on the 5' RACE reads. The repertoire includes a few hundred thousand distinct CDR3 sequences, approximately 27% of them detected once, and roughly 13% sits in the top ten. The receptor was derived from an adult woman who had mild COVID-19 (a few samples of this study predate the infection). Cell type and time point are not known. Sequencing used PBMCs or a T cell subset sorted from them (not recorded which).

The CDR3 sequence is CASSQEAEGQMNTEAFF. CDR3 sequence (DNA): TGCGCCAGCAGCCAAGAAGCGGAGGGACAGATGAACACTGAAGCTTTCTTT. This chain joins TRBV4-1 and TRBJ1-1; 7 nucleotides agree with TRBD1. V dropped 0 bases and J dropped 0; count of bases not matched to a gene: 7. The germline gives CDR1 MGHRA, CDR2 YSYEKL. The CDR3 length is 17 residues.